This T cell receptor beta chain was documented in a study of blood T cell repertoires in COVID-19. As handled by the study authors: Estimates of nucleated cell counts were drawn from the amplification of reference gene primers. The protocol was immunoSEQ multiplex PCR, while the TCRdb copy is restricted to in-frame clones and leaves out a portion. V and J calls and clone size are as listed in that table; D and trimming were resolved from the DNA. The data hold 200,000 to 250,000 clones, with around 86% observed a single time. Germline CDR1 reads MDHEN; CDR2 reads SYDVKM. Trimming took off 7 bases at V and 0 bases at J, with 12 bases between the two ends. The CDR3 sequence is 14 residues long.

The chain carries TRBV28 and TRBJ2-5; D is perhaps TRBD1 (6 bases). The sample comprised peripheral blood. The origin of this receptor is a woman aged 45 to 65 with COVID-19, enrolled during active disease. The CDR3 nucleotides read TGTGCCAGCACCGACAGGACGTACCAAGAGACCCAGTACTTC. It encodes CASTDRTYQETQYF.